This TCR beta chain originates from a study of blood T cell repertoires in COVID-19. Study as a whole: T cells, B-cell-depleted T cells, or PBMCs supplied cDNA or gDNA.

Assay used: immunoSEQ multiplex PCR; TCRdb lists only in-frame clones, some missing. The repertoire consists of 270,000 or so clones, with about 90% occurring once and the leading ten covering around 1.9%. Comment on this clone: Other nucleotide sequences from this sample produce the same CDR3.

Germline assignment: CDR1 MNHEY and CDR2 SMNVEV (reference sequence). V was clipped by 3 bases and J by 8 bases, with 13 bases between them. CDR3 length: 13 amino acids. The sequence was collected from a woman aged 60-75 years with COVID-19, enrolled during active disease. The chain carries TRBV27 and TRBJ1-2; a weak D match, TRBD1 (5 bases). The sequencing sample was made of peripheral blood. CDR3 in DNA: TGTGCCAGCAGTTTCGGGACCGGGGGGGGCTACACCTTC. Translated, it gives CASSFGTGGGYTF.